Below, 24 T cell receptor beta chains from the same sample are listed, as sequenced in a study of CXCR3-negative and CXCR3-positive naive CD8 T cells. Regarding the study as a whole: A higher hydrophobicity marked the TRB CDR3s of CXCR3-positive naive cells versus CXCR3-negative naive cells.

What these receptors recognize is not known. Carrying UMI labels, the TRB cDNA libraries were prepared through 5' RACE. TCRdb reprocessed the 5' RACE reads and reports one entry per CDR3 protein, with no DNA. The listing records some 150,000 distinct CDR3 sequences. The sequenced sample was naive CXCR3+ CD8+ T cells from blood. Documented subset: CD45RO-CCR7+CD27+CD95- naive CD8+ T cells expressing CXCR3 (TNR3+). All receptors derive from a human donor in good health. Some clones in this sample may be carry-over from other donors' samples.

This chain joins TRBV19 and TRBJ2-6. The length of the CDR3 is 15 residues. The V gene's germline CDR1 is LNHDA and CDR2 SQIVND (reference sequence). The CDR3 reads CASNQRDSGANVLTF.

The rearrangement links TRBV9 to TRBJ1-1; as DNA is missing, the TRBD1 call by TCRdb cannot be tested. Germline V CDR1 and CDR2: SGDLS, YYNGEE. The CDR3 has 15 amino acids. The CDR3 loop is CASSVVPGEQTEAFF.

The chain carries TRBV4-1 and TRBJ2-5. From germline, CDR1 is MGHRA and CDR2 YSYEKL. The CDR3 sequence is 14 residues long. This CDR3 reads CASSLGLLEETQYF.

The genes are TRBV7-6 and TRBJ2-4; TCRdb reports TRBD2, a call that lacks DNA to check it against. There are 17 residues in the CDR3. Germline V gives CDR1 SGHVS, CDR2 FNYEAQ. CDR3 sequence: CASSLFGRTSVKNIQYF. Supplemented by reference TRBV7-6 and TRBJ2-4, the full variable domain reads GAGVSQSPRYKVTKRGQDVALRCDPISGHVSLYWYRQALGQGPEFLTYFNYEAQQDKSGLPNDRFSAERPEGSISTLTIQRTEQRDSAMYRCASSLFGRTSVKNIQYFGAGTRLSVL.

The chain couples TRBV7-6 to TRBJ2-1; TCRdb's assignment of TRBD1 cannot be checked, as there is no DNA. The CDR3 covers 16 residues. Germline CDR1 SGHVS, CDR2 FNYEAQ. The CDR3 loop reads CASSLYVGGTYNEQFF.

The chain employs TRBV7-8 and TRBJ2-5; the TRBD2 assignment by TCRdb is unverifiable without DNA. CDR1 and CDR2 (germline): SGHVS, FQNEAQ. The CDR3 loop spans 15 amino acids. The CDR3 protein is CASSPWTSGRETQYF. Using reference TRBV7-8 and TRBJ2-5 for the parts outside the CDR3, the full variable domain is GAGVSQSPRYKVAKRGQDVALRCDPISGHVSLFWYQQALGQGPEFLTYFQNEAQLDKSGLPSDRFFAERPEGSVSTLKIQRTQQEDSAVYLCASSPWTSGRETQYFGPGTRLLVL.

The chain is built from TRBV29-1 and TRBJ2-7; the D call from TCRdb, TRBD2, cannot be confirmed without DNA. The CDR3 covers 12 residues. Germline V CDR1 and CDR2: SQVTM, ANQGSEA. The chain's CDR3 is CSVFGAAGEQYF.

This chain links TRBV28 with TRBJ1-2. CDR3 length equals 12 residues. Germline values: CDR1 MDHEN, CDR2 SYDVKM. The CDR3 loop is CASSLTYSAYTF.

The CDR3 is CASSLRSSTAWEEQYF. The rearrangement uses TRBV6-1 and TRBJ2-7; there is no DNA to check the TCRdb D call of TRBD1. Germline V gene data show CDR1 as MNHNS and CDR2 as SASEGT. The CDR3 consists of 16 residues.

The chain is built from TRBV9 and TRBJ1-5; TCRdb reports TRBD1, a call that lacks DNA to check it against. CDR3 size: 14 residues. Germline V gene sequence: CDR1 SGDLS, CDR2 YYNGEE. This CDR3 is CASSAGQGYQPQHF.

The chain couples TRBV7-3 to TRBJ2-1; with no DNA, the TCRdb D assignment of TRBD2 cannot be verified. The CDR3 extends over 18 amino acids. CDR1 and CDR2 (germline): SGHTA, FQGTGA. The CDR3 spells CASSSYPSGGGPRHEQFF.

The rearrangement joins TRBV28 to TRBJ2-1; lacking DNA, the TRBD2 call made by TCRdb goes unchecked. The CDR3 has 19 amino acids. Per germline, CDR1 MDHEN and CDR2 SYDVKM. The CDR3 spells CASSGIGAPSGSSYNEQFF. Together with reference TRBV28 and TRBJ2-1, the CDR3 gives the full variable domain: DVKVTQSSRYLVKRTGEKVFLECVQDMDHENMFWYRQDPGLGLRLIYFSYDVKMKEKGDIPEGYSVSREKKERFSLILESASTNQTSMYLCASSGIGAPSGSSYNEQFFGPGTRLTVL.

This rearrangement joins TRBV7-8 to TRBJ2-2; TCRdb calls TRBD1, which cannot be checked without DNA. This CDR3 is built from 17 residues. CDR1 is SGHVS and CDR2 is FQNEAQ in the germline V gene. The CDR3 is CASSSNPTGPITGELFF.

The rearrangement links TRBV10-3 to TRBJ2-5; lacking DNA, the TRBD1 call made by TCRdb goes unchecked. CDR1 and CDR2 (germline): ENHRY, SYGVKD. The CDR3 extends over 15 amino acids. The CDR3 protein is CAISEGTGYQETQYF.

This CDR3 is CAISEDHSPPGANVLTF. The rearrangement links TRBV10-3 to TRBJ2-6; there is no DNA to check the TCRdb D call of TRBD1. Per germline, CDR1 ENHRY and CDR2 SYGVKD. The CDR3 length is 17 residues.

The chain has TRBV12-3 or TRBV12-4 and TRBJ2-1; the TCRdb D gene call, TRBD1, has no DNA to confirm it. The CDR3 sequence is 14 residues long. This CDR3 is CASSPDRGGNEQFF.

The chain couples TRBV5-1 to TRBJ2-1; TCRdb's D call of TRBD1 is untestable without DNA. Germline V gives CDR1 SGHRS, CDR2 YFSETQ. The CDR3 spans 14 residues. The CDR3 protein is CASSLQGTVNEQFF.

The chain employs TRBV29-1 and TRBJ2-1; TCRdb lists TRBD1, though no DNA is available to test this call. CDR3 length: 14 amino acids. Germline CDR1 is SQVTM and CDR2 is ANQGSEA. The CDR3 spells CSVPGQGIGDEQFF.

The chain joins TRBV4-1 to TRBJ1-2. The germline V gene encodes CDR1 MGHRA and CDR2 YSYEKL. The CDR3 runs to 14 residues. Here the CDR3 reads CASSHGTANYGYTF.

This rearrangement joins TRBV2 to TRBJ2-5. From germline, CDR1 is SNHLY and CDR2 FYNNEI. This CDR3 has 13 amino acids. The CDR3: CASSAVRQETQYF.

The V call is TRBV28, the J call TRBJ2-1; as DNA is missing, the TRBD2 call by TCRdb cannot be tested. Per germline, CDR1 MDHEN and CDR2 SYDVKM. The CDR3 totals 18 residues. The CDR3 loop reads CASSPPPGTSRGNNEQFF. The whole variable domain, filled in from reference TRBV28 and TRBJ2-1, reads DVKVTQSSRYLVKRTGEKVFLECVQDMDHENMFWYRQDPGLGLRLIYFSYDVKMKEKGDIPEGYSVSREKKERFSLILESASTNQTSMYLCASSPPPGTSRGNNEQFFGPGTRLTVL.

V is TRBV12-3 or TRBV12-4 and J is TRBJ2-3; the D call from TCRdb, TRBD1, cannot be confirmed without DNA. CDR3 size: 15 residues. CDR3 protein: CASSQAGGPVNTQYF.

The rearrangement joins TRBV5-1 to TRBJ2-1; TCRdb names TRBD1, which stays unverified in the absence of DNA. There are 15 residues in the CDR3. Germline CDR1 reads SGHRS; CDR2 reads YFSETQ. This CDR3 reads CASSLDAPAVNEQFF.

This chain uses TRBV14 with TRBJ2-7; TCRdb's D call, TRBD1, is unchecked because there is no DNA. Germline V gene sequence: CDR1 SGHDN, CDR2 FVKESK. This CDR3 region has 15 residues. CDR3: CASSPGTGGSYEQYF. Complete variable domain (other parts from reference TRBV14 and TRBJ2-7): EAGVTQFPSHSVIEKGQTVTLRCDPISGHDNLYWYRRVMGKEIKFLLHFVKESKQDESGMPNNRFLAERTGGTYSTLKVQPAELEDSGVYFCASSPGTGGSYEQYFGPGTRLTVT.